Listed here are 22 T cell receptor beta chains from one sample, sequenced in a study of blood T cell repertoires in COVID-19. Sequencing was performed with immunoSEQ multiplex PCR; in TCRdb, only in-frame clones are kept and a portion is missing. Of a few hundred thousand clones listed, roughly 83% are singletons. Sequences were obtained from peripheral blood. These TCRs come from a woman aged 45 to 65 with acute or convalescent COVID-19.

The rearrangement uses TRBV18 and TRBJ1-2; TRBD1 matches 9 bases. The CDR3 runs to 13 residues. Germline V CDR1 and CDR2: KGHSH, LQKENI. The V gene end was trimmed by 6 bases and the J gene end by 7 bases; junction bases not matched to a gene: 6. CDR3 nucleotide sequence: TGTGCCAGCTCCCAGGGACAGGGCGGTGGCTACACCTTC. Its protein is CASSQGQGGGYTF.

CDR3 sequence (DNA): TGCGCCAGCAGCCTGGCTAGGGGACAGCAAGAGACCCAGTACTTC. Translating it yields CASSLARGQQETQYF. This chain links TRBV5-1 with TRBJ2-5, with 7 bases aligning to TRBD1. In germline, CDR1 is SGHRS, CDR2 YFSETQ. The V gene end was trimmed by 4 bases and the J gene end by 2 bases; junction bases not matched to a gene: 8. The CDR3 runs 15 residues.

This clone has just a few counts. V and J are TRBV10-1 and TRBJ2-7; D is uncertain. From germline, CDR1 is WNHNN and CDR2 SYGVQD (reference sequence). The CDR3 covers 15 residues. Trimming shortened V by 0 bases and J by 6 bases, and 15 bases separated the two germline ends. The chain's CDR3 is CASSESQNTTFEQYF. The CDR3, as DNA: TGCGCCAGCAGTGAGTCGCAGAATACTACTTTCGAGCAGTACTTC.

V gene TRBV3-1 (or the pseudogene TRBV3-2) combines with J gene TRBJ2-7, with TRBD2 matching over 10 bases. The V and J ends lost 3 bases and 4 bases, in that order; junction bases with no gene match: 6. There are 15 residues in the CDR3. Germline V lookup: CDR1 LGHDT, CDR2 YNNKEL (reference sequence). CDR3 nucleotide sequence: TGTGCCAGCAGCCAGGCTAGCGGGAGAAGGTACGAGCAGTACTTC. The encoded protein is CASSQASGRRYEQYF.

The CDR3, as DNA: TGCGCCAGCAGCTCGGAGACAGGGGTGAATGAGCAGTTCTTC. The encoded protein is CASSSETGVNEQFF. The chain has TRBV5-1 and TRBJ2-1, with 8 bases aligning to TRBD1. The CDR3 is made up of 14 amino acids. Germline V gene sequence: CDR1 SGHRS, CDR2 YFSETQ. The V and J ends lost 3 bases and 7 bases, in that order; junction bases with no gene match: 6. The whole variable domain, filled in from reference TRBV5-1 and TRBJ2-1, reads KAGVTQTPRYLIKTRGQQVTLSCSPISGHRSVSWYQQTPGQGLQFLFEYFSETQRNKGNFPGRFSGRQFSNSRSEMNVSTLELGDSALYLCASSSETGVNEQFFGPGTRLTVL.

The table lists this clone with a count of one. This chain joins TRBV2 and TRBJ2-7, with 8 bases lining up with TRBD2. With 3 bases clipped from V and 2 bases from J, the junction kept 9 bases outside the gene matches. The CDR3 totals 16 residues. Germline loops: CDR1 SNHLY, CDR2 FYNNEI. DNA of the CDR3: TGTGCCAGCAGTGAGCTTCAGACTAGCGCCACCTACGAGCAGTACTTC. Its translation: CASSELQTSATYEQYF.

This chain links TRBV9 with TRBJ2-1; the match to TRBD2 covers 7 bases. Germline CDR1 and CDR2: SGDLS and YYNGEE. V lost 0 bases, J lost 7 bases, and 7 bases stayed unmatched. The CDR3 has 15 residues. The CDR3: CASSVGGGSENEQFF. The DNA for the CDR3 is TGTGCCAGCAGCGTAGGGGGCGGGAGTGAGAATGAGCAGTTCTTC.

The rearrangement uses TRBV10-1 and TRBJ2-6; D remains ambiguous. Germline lookup yields CDR1 WNHNN and CDR2 SYGVQD (reference sequence). The V and J ends lost 11 bases and 2 bases respectively, with 13 bases between them. The CDR3 length is 14 residues. CDR3 in amino acids: CAGPRKAGANVLTF. The CDR3 DNA sequence: TGCGCCGGCCCCAGGAAGGCTGGGGCCAACGTCCTGACTTTC.

This chain connects TRBV7-8 to TRBJ2-3; the match to TRBD1 covers 9 bases. V was clipped by 5 bases and J by 4 bases; unmatched bases: 10. CDR3 length: 16 residues. Germline V gene lookup returns CDR1 SGHVS and CDR2 FQNEAQ. The CDR3: CASSPGTGFAPDTQYF. In DNA, the CDR3 is TGTGCCAGCAGCCCCGGGACAGGGTTCGCGCCAGATACGCAGTATTTT.

This clone was counted between two and nine times. The chain is built from TRBV25-1 and TRBJ2-2, with 10 nucleotides matching TRBD1. CDR1 and CDR2 (germline): MGHDK, SYGVNS. V lost 6 bases to trimming and J lost 6 bases; unmatched junction nucleotides: 7. The CDR3 extends over 15 amino acids. The CDR3, as DNA: TGTGCCAGCAGGGCCGGGACAGGGGTAGCCGGGGAGCTGTTTTTT. It translates to CASRAGTGVAGELFF.

This sequence joins TRBV25-1 and TRBJ1-1; 9 nucleotides align to TRBD1. With V trimmed by 6 bases and J by 3 bases, 5 bases remained unmatched. Per the germline V gene, CDR1 is MGHDK and CDR2 is SYGVNS. The CDR3 runs 14 residues. The CDR3 bases are TGTGCCAGCAGACCACAGGGGGCGGACACTGAAGCTTTCTTT. Protein: CASRPQGADTEAFF.

V usage is TRBV10-3 and J usage is TRBJ1-4; D perhaps matches TRBD1 (5 bases). The CDR3 runs 15 residues. V lost 3 bases and J 7 bases, leaving 15 bases between the germline ends. The V gene's germline CDR1 is ENHRY and CDR2 SYGVKD. As DNA, the CDR3 is TGTGCCATCAGTGAAAGGACACAGCAAATTGAAAAACTGTTTTTT. This gives the protein CAISERTQQIEKLFF.

Notes on this clone: The junction and the germline gene differ at one end; a read error may be behind it. In nucleotides, the CDR3 is TGTGCATGGACAGGGGGCGCCGACTATGGCTACACCTTC. Protein: CAWTGGADYGYTF. V is TRBV30 and J is TRBJ1-2; 11 bases are a match to TRBD1. This CDR3 has 13 amino acids. Germline CDR1 GTSNPN, CDR2 SVGIG (reference sequence).

V gene TRBV18 combines with J gene TRBJ1-1; D may be TRBD1 (5 bases). The CDR3 runs 15 residues. Germline values: CDR1 KGHSH, CDR2 LQKENI. V shed 4 bases and J shed 5 bases, with 17 bases lying between them. The DNA of the CDR3 is TGTGCCAGCTCACTCCAATTAGGGGCTCGAACTGAAGCTTTCTTT. Translated, it gives CASSLQLGARTEAFF. The full variable domain, in which reference TRBV18 and TRBJ1-1 provide the parts outside the CDR3, is NAGVMQNPRHLVRRRGQEARLRCSPMKGHSHVYWYRQLPEEGLKFMVYLQKENIIDESGMPKERFSAEFPKEGPSILRIQQVVRGDSAAYFCASSLQLGARTEAFFGQGTRLTVV.

The rearrangement joins TRBV5-6 to TRBJ1-2; the match to TRBD1 covers 7 bases. J lost 7 bases, V lost 3 bases, and 6 bases had no gene match. Germline V lookup: CDR1 SGHDT, CDR2 YYEEEE. The CDR3 loop spans 13 amino acids. The CDR3 DNA is TGTGCCAGCAGCTCTCCGACAGGGCTTGGCTACACCTTC. Translation: CASSSPTGLGYTF.

Only one count was recorded for this clone. This chain uses TRBV28 with TRBJ1-5, with TRBD1 identical over 8 bases. This CDR3 has 14 amino acids. The ends lost 5 bases at V and 5 bases at J; junction bases unmatched: 5. Germline CDR1 MDHEN, CDR2 SYDVKM. The CDR3 bases are TGTGCCAGCAGTGCAGGGGGCGCCGATCAGCCCCAGCATTTT. Encoded protein: CASSAGGADQPQHF.

V usage is TRBV5-1 and J usage is TRBJ2-7; the D gene is possibly TRBD1 (6 bases). This CDR3 contains 13 residues. Looked up from germline, CDR1 is SGHRS and CDR2 is YFSETQ. Trimming took 5 bases from V and 6 from J, leaving 15 bases between them. The CDR3 nucleotides are TGCGCCAGCAGAGACCAGGGGTTAGGCGAGCAGTACTTC. Its translation: CASRDQGLGEQYF.

The chain links TRBV6-5 to TRBJ2-7, with 10 bases matching TRBD1. The trim removed 10 bases at V and 6 bases at J, leaving 9 bases unmatched. The CDR3 is 13 residues long. Germline V gene sequence: CDR1 MNHEY, CDR2 SVGAGI. The CDR3 protein is CATTGTGVPEQYF. The CDR3 bases are TGTGCCACCACCGGGACAGGGGTACCCGAGCAGTACTTC.

This chain connects TRBV7-3 to TRBJ1-4; TRBD1 matches 7 bases. Losses at the gene ends were 1 base for V and 0 bases for J; bases not matched to a gene: 14. This CDR3 is 20 amino acids long. Germline CDR1 is SGHTA and CDR2 is FQGTGA. The CDR3 protein is CASSLRPFTGQPATNEKLFF. The CDR3 DNA follows: TGTGCCAGCAGCTTAAGGCCGTTCACGGGACAGCCGGCAACTAATGAAAAACTGTTTTTT. Together with reference TRBV7-3 and TRBJ1-4, the CDR3 gives the full variable domain: GAGVSQTPSNKVTEKGKYVELRCDPISGHTALYWYRQSLGQGPEFLIYFQGTGAADDSGLPNDRFFAVRPEGSVSTLKIQRTERGDSAVYLCASSLRPFTGQPATNEKLFFGSGTQLSVL.

The CDR3 loop is CASRRLAVYNEQFF. CDR3 sequence (DNA): TGTGCCAGCCGTCGCCTAGCGGTATACAATGAGCAGTTCTTC. V gene TRBV2 combines with J gene TRBJ2-1, with 7 bases matching TRBD2. J lost 4 bases, V lost 8 bases, and 8 bases had no gene match. There are 14 residues in the CDR3. Germline V gene sequence: CDR1 SNHLY, CDR2 FYNNEI.

V is TRBV30 and J is TRBJ2-1, with 8 positions matching TRBD2. There are 15 residues in the CDR3. V lost 0 bases to trimming and J lost 4 bases; unmatched junction nucleotides: 5. Germline V CDR1 and CDR2: GTSNPN, SVGIG (reference sequence). CDR3 in DNA: TGTGCCTGGAGTGTAACCGGGAGGGGATACAATGAGCAGTTCTTC. Its translation is CAWSVTGRGYNEQFF.

The V call is TRBV1, the J call TRBJ2-7; TRBD2 reflects the table's D call only, with no check against the DNA. TRBV1 has pseudogene status. The CDR3 extends over 18 amino acids. The CDR3 is CTSSHARDCGETSYEQYF. As DNA, the CDR3 is TGCACCAGCAGCCACGCCCGGGACTGCGGAGAAACCTCCTACGAGCAGTACTTC.